The 7 T cell receptor beta chains in this list originate from one sample, sequenced in a study of response to subunit inactivated influenza vaccine. TCRdb independently ran MiXCR on the RT-PCR reads; one entry per CDR3 protein. Among roughly 620,000 distinct CDR3 sequences listed, around 10% were seen once. The sample also formed part of further work on T cells expressing NK-cell markers. In that study: TCR beta cDNA was made by 5'RACE template switching with UMIs.

The material sequenced was PBMCs from blood, taken on the day of vaccination. Receptor source: a man aged 50-60 years who received an inactivated influenza vaccine.

The chain links TRBV6-1 to TRBJ2-4; D unresolved. The germline V gene has CDR1 MNHNS and CDR2 SASEGT. Trimming removed 2 bases from V and 2 bases from J, with 13 bases in between. The CDR3 length is 16 residues. The CDR3 loop reads CASSEPYRTTKNIQYF. CDR3 nucleotides: TGTGCCAGCAGTGAACCCTACAGAACCACCAAAAACATTCAGTACTTC.

This chain links TRBV20-1 with TRBJ2-2; D is unresolved. Trimming took 6 bases from V and 2 from J, leaving 10 bases between them. The CDR3 extends over 13 amino acids. Germline loops: CDR1 DFQATT, CDR2 SNEGSKA (reference sequence). Here the CDR3 reads CSAPDDNTGELFF. Written as DNA, the CDR3 is TGCAGTGCCCCCGATGATAACACCGGGGAGCTGTTTTTT.

V and J are TRBV7-2 and TRBJ2-5, with 8 bases fitting TRBD1. The J segment lost 0 bases and the V segment lost 6 bases, leaving 9 bases of the junction unmatched. CDR3 length equals 16 residues. Germline V gene data show CDR1 as SGHTA and CDR2 as FQGNSA. In DNA form, the CDR3 reads TGTGCCAGCAGTGCTGGACAGGGAACGTACCAAGAGACCCAGTACTTC. This encodes CASSAGQGTYQETQYF.

This clonotype was seen a handful of times. The chain links TRBV7-2 to TRBJ2-2; D is unclear. V shed 5 bases and J shed 5 bases, with 12 bases lying between them. Germline V CDR1 and CDR2: SGHTA, FQGNSA. The CDR3 is 14 amino acids. CDR3 amino acids: CASSPRTVTGELFF. The CDR3 DNA reads as TGTGCCAGCAGCCCCAGAACAGTGACCGGGGAGCTGTTTTTT.

This chain connects TRBV29-1 to TRBJ2-7; no clear D. Trimming cost V 4 bases and J 2 bases, with 9 bases left between them. Germline assignment: CDR1 SQVTM and CDR2 ANQGSEA. The CDR3 is 12 residues long. CDR3 protein: CSVVTDTYEQYF. CDR3 DNA sequence: TGCAGCGTTGTTACAGACACCTACGAGCAGTACTTC.

This clonotype was detected only a few times. The rearrangement uses TRBV29-1 and TRBJ1-3; D uncertain. From germline, CDR1 is SQVTM and CDR2 ANQGSEA. Trimming took 4 bases from V and 2 from J, leaving 6 bases between them. This CDR3 has 12 amino acids. DNA for the CDR3: TGCAGCGTTGTTCAGGCTGGAAACACCATATATTTT. Its translation: CSVVQAGNTIYF.

A few counts support this clonotype. The chain employs TRBV20-1 and TRBJ2-2; TRBD1 matches 8 bases. Losses at the gene ends were 6 bases for V and 5 bases for J; bases not matched to a gene: 11. The CDR3 is made up of 15 amino acids. Germline assignment: CDR1 DFQATT and CDR2 SNEGSKA (reference sequence). CDR3 sequence: CSAIIGQGTTGELFF. CDR3 nucleotides: TGCAGTGCCATCATCGGACAGGGAACAACCGGGGAGCTGTTTTTT.